Listed below are T cell receptor beta chains from one sample, sequenced in a study of T cell responses to AZD1222 COVID-19 vaccine. Repertoires were generated with immunoSEQ multiplex PCR, while TCRdb's copy carries only in-frame clones and drops some. The sample has some 180,000 clones, 88% seen once; the top ten hold about 0.49%. The material sequenced was peripheral blood, taken on day 0 of AZD1222 vaccination. These receptors were collected from an adult in good health. Both conserved end residues are trimmed from each CDR3.

V	J	CDR3
TRBV30	TRBJ1-2	AWRPDFTGDT
TRBV3-1/TRBV3-2	TRBJ1-2	ASSRAYGYT
TRBV6-6	TRBJ1-3	AARGGSGNTIY
TRBV6-5	TRBJ2-7	ASSYSGQLAYEQY
TRBV10-1	TRBJ2-7	ASSESGQGYEQY
TRBV18	TRBJ2-5	ASSPRQAQETQY
TRBV7-6	TRBJ1-5	ASSSGQNANQPQH
TRBV20-1	TRBJ1-1	SASRLGGNTEAF
TRBV3-1/TRBV3-2	TRBJ2-3	ASSRIAGGPKDTQY
TRBV7-3	TRBJ2-3	ASSLGPGQVVATDTQY
TRBV7-2	TRBJ2-1	ASSLVVLAGTNEQF
TRBV7-3	TRBJ2-2	ASSLRQGSTGELF
TRBV6-6	TRBJ1-6	ASSQRTFYNSPLH
TRBV6-1	TRBJ1-4	ASSDDGRGEKLF
TRBV13	TRBJ2-1	ASSPGDNEQF
TRBV9	TRBJ2-7	ASSVAASSYEQY
TRBV5-1	TRBJ2-7	ASGEPGTLYEQY
TRBV5-1	TRBJ2-1	ASSSTGNEQF
TRBV6-6	TRBJ2-5	ASRSRWTGGMETQY
TRBV5-5	TRBJ2-1	ASTLGLSSYNEQF
TRBV6-1	TRBJ1-5	ASSELGGYSNQPQH
TRBV5-1	TRBJ1-2	ASSLGQGRGYT
TRBV4-3	TRBJ1-6	ASSQDTLPNSPLH
TRBV7-8	TRBJ1-5	ASSLVGTGNQPQH
TRBV11-2	TRBJ1-2	ASSLDPAGGYGYT
TRBV29-1	TRBJ1-1	SVSGGDTEAF
TRBV19	TRBJ2-2	ASSGGSRTGELF
TRBV30	TRBJ1-3	AWSAGSPSGNTIY
TRBV5-1	TRBJ1-1	ASSLKGHPNTEAF
TRBV5-4	TRBJ1-6	ASSQVPSSYNSPLH
TRBV7-8	TRBJ2-3	ASSVLREDTQY
TRBV6-5	TRBJ1-6	ASPLGGRSPLH
TRBV3-1/TRBV3-2	TRBJ2-7	ASSPPGLSYEQY
TRBV9	TRBJ1-5	ASSVGPRDPDVRAQH
TRBV2	TRBJ1-5	ASSGGLNSNQPQH
TRBV4-1	TRBJ1-3	ASSRRDRGTPISGNTIY
TRBV15	TRBJ1-4	ATSRGQIDIEKLF
TRBV19	TRBJ2-7	ASSATRGYEQY
TRBV18	TRBJ1-1	ASSPATVNTEAF
TRBV23-1	TRBJ1-3	ASRSGPGTVSGNTIY
TRBV7-2	TRBJ1-1	ASSLGRIDTEAF
TRBV18	TRBJ1-4	ASSPTGGKGEKLF
TRBV19	TRBJ1-5	ASSIGGQGSNQPQH
TRBV11-2	TRBJ1-2	ASSLGQVQGYGYT
TRBV18	TRBJ1-5	ASSLSENQPQH
TRBV6-5	TRBJ1-5	ASSLLRNQPQH